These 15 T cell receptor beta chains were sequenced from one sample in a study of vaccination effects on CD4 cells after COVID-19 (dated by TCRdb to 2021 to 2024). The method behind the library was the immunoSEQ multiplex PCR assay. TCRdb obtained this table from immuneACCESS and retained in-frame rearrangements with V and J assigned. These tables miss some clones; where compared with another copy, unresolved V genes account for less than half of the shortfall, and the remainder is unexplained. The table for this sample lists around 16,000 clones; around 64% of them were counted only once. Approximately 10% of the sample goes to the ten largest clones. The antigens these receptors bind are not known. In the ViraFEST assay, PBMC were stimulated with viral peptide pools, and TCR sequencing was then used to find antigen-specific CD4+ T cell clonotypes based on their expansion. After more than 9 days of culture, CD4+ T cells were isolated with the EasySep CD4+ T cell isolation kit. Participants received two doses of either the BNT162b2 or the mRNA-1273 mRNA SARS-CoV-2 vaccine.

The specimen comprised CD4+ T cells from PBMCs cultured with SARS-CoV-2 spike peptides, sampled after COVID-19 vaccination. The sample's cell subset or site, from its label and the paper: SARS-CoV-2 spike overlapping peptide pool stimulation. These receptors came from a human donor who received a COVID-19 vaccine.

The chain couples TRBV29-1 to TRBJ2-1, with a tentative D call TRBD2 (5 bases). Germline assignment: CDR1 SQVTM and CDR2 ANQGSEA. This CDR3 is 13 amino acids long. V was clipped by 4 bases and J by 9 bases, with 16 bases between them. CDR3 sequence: CSVGPIGVGEQFF. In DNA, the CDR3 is TGCAGCGTTGGTCCTATCGGGGTCGGTGAGCAGTTCTTC.

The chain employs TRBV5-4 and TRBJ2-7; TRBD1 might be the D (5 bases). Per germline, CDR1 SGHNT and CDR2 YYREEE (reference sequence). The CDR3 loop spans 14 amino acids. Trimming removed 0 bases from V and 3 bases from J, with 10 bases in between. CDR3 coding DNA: TGTGCCAGCAGCTTGGGGCAGGGCCGCTACGAGCAGTACTTC. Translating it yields CASSLGQGRYEQYF.

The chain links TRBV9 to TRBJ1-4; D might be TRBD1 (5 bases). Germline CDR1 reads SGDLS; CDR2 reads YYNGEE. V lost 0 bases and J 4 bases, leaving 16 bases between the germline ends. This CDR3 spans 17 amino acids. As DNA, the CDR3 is TGTGCCAGCAGCGTAGGCGCCACGACCAGGGTTAATGAAAAACTGTTTTTT. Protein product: CASSVGATTRVNEKLFF.

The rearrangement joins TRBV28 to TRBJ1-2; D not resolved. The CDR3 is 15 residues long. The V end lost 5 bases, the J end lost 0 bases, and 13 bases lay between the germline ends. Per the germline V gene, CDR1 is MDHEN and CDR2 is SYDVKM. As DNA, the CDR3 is TGTGCCAGCAGTCGCGCTAGCGATTCTAACTATGGCTACACCTTC. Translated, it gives CASSRASDSNYGYTF.

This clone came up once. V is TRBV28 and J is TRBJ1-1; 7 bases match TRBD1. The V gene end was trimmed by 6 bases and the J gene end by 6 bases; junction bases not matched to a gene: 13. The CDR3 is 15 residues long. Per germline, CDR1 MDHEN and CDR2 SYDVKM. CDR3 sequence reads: CASSLAPTGAAEAFF. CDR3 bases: TGTGCCAGCAGCCTCGCCCCAACAGGGGCGGCTGAAGCTTTCTTT.

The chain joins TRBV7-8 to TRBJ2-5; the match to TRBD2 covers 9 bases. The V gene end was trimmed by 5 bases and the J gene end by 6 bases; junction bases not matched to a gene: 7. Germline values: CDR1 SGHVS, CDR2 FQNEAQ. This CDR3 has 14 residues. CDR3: CASSVGTSTKTQYF. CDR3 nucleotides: TGTGCCAGCAGCGTAGGGACTAGCACAAAGACCCAGTACTTC.

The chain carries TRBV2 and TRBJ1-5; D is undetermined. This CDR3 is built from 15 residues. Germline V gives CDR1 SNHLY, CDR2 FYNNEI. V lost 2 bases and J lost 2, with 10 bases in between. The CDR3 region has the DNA TGTGCCAGCAGTGAACTCCTACGGGGCAATCAGCCCCAGCATTTT. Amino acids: CASSELLRGNQPQHF.

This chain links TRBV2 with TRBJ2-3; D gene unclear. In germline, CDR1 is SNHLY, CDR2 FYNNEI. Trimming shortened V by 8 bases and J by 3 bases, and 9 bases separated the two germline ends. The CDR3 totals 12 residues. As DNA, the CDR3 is TGTGCCAGCGGGTGGGGTACAGATACGCAGTATTTT. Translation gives CASGWGTDTQYF.

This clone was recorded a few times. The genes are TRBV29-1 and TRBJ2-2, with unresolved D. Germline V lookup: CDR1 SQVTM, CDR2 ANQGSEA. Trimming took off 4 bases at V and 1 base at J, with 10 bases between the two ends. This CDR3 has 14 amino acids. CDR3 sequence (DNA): TGCAGCGTTGCCCCGGGCGGGAACACCGGGGAGCTGTTTTTT. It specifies CSVAPGGNTGELFF.

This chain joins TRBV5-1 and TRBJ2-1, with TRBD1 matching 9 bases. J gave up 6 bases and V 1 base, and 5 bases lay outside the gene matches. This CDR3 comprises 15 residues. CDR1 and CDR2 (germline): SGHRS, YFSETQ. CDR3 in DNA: TGCGCCAGCAGCTTGATGGGGACAGGGCCCAATGAGCAGTTCTTC. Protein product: CASSLMGTGPNEQFF.

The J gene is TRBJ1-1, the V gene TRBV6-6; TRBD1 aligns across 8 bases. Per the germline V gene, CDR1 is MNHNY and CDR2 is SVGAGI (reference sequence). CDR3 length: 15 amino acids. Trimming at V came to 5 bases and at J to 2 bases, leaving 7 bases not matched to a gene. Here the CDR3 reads CASSPDRGSNTEAFF. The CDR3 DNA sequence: TGTGCCAGCAGTCCCGACAGGGGATCAAACACTGAAGCTTTCTTT.

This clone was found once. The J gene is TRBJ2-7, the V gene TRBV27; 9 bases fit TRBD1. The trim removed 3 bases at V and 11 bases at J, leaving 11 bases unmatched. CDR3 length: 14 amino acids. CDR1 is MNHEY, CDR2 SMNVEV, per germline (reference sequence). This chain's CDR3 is CASSFFTGGREEYF. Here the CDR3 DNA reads TGTGCCAGCAGTTTCTTTACAGGGGGCCGGGAGGAGTACTTC.

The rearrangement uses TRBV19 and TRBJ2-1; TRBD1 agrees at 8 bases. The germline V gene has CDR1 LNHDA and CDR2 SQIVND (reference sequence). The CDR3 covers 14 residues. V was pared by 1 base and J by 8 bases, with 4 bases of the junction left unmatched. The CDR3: CASSIVQGAYEQFF. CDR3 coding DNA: TGTGCCAGTAGTATAGTGCAGGGGGCTTATGAGCAGTTCTTC.

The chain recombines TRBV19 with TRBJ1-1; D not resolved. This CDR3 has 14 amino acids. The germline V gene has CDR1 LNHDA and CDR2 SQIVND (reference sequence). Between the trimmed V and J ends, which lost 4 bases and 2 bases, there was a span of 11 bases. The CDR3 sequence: CASSSPGINTEAFF. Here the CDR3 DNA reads TGTGCCAGTAGTAGCCCGGGGATAAACACTGAAGCTTTCTTT.

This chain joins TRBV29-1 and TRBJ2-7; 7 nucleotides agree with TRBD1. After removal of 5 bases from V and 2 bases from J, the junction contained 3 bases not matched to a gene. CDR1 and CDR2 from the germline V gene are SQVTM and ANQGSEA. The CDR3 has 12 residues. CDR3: CSVLGQTYEQYF. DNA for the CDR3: TGCAGCGTTCTGGGACAGACCTACGAGCAGTACTTC.